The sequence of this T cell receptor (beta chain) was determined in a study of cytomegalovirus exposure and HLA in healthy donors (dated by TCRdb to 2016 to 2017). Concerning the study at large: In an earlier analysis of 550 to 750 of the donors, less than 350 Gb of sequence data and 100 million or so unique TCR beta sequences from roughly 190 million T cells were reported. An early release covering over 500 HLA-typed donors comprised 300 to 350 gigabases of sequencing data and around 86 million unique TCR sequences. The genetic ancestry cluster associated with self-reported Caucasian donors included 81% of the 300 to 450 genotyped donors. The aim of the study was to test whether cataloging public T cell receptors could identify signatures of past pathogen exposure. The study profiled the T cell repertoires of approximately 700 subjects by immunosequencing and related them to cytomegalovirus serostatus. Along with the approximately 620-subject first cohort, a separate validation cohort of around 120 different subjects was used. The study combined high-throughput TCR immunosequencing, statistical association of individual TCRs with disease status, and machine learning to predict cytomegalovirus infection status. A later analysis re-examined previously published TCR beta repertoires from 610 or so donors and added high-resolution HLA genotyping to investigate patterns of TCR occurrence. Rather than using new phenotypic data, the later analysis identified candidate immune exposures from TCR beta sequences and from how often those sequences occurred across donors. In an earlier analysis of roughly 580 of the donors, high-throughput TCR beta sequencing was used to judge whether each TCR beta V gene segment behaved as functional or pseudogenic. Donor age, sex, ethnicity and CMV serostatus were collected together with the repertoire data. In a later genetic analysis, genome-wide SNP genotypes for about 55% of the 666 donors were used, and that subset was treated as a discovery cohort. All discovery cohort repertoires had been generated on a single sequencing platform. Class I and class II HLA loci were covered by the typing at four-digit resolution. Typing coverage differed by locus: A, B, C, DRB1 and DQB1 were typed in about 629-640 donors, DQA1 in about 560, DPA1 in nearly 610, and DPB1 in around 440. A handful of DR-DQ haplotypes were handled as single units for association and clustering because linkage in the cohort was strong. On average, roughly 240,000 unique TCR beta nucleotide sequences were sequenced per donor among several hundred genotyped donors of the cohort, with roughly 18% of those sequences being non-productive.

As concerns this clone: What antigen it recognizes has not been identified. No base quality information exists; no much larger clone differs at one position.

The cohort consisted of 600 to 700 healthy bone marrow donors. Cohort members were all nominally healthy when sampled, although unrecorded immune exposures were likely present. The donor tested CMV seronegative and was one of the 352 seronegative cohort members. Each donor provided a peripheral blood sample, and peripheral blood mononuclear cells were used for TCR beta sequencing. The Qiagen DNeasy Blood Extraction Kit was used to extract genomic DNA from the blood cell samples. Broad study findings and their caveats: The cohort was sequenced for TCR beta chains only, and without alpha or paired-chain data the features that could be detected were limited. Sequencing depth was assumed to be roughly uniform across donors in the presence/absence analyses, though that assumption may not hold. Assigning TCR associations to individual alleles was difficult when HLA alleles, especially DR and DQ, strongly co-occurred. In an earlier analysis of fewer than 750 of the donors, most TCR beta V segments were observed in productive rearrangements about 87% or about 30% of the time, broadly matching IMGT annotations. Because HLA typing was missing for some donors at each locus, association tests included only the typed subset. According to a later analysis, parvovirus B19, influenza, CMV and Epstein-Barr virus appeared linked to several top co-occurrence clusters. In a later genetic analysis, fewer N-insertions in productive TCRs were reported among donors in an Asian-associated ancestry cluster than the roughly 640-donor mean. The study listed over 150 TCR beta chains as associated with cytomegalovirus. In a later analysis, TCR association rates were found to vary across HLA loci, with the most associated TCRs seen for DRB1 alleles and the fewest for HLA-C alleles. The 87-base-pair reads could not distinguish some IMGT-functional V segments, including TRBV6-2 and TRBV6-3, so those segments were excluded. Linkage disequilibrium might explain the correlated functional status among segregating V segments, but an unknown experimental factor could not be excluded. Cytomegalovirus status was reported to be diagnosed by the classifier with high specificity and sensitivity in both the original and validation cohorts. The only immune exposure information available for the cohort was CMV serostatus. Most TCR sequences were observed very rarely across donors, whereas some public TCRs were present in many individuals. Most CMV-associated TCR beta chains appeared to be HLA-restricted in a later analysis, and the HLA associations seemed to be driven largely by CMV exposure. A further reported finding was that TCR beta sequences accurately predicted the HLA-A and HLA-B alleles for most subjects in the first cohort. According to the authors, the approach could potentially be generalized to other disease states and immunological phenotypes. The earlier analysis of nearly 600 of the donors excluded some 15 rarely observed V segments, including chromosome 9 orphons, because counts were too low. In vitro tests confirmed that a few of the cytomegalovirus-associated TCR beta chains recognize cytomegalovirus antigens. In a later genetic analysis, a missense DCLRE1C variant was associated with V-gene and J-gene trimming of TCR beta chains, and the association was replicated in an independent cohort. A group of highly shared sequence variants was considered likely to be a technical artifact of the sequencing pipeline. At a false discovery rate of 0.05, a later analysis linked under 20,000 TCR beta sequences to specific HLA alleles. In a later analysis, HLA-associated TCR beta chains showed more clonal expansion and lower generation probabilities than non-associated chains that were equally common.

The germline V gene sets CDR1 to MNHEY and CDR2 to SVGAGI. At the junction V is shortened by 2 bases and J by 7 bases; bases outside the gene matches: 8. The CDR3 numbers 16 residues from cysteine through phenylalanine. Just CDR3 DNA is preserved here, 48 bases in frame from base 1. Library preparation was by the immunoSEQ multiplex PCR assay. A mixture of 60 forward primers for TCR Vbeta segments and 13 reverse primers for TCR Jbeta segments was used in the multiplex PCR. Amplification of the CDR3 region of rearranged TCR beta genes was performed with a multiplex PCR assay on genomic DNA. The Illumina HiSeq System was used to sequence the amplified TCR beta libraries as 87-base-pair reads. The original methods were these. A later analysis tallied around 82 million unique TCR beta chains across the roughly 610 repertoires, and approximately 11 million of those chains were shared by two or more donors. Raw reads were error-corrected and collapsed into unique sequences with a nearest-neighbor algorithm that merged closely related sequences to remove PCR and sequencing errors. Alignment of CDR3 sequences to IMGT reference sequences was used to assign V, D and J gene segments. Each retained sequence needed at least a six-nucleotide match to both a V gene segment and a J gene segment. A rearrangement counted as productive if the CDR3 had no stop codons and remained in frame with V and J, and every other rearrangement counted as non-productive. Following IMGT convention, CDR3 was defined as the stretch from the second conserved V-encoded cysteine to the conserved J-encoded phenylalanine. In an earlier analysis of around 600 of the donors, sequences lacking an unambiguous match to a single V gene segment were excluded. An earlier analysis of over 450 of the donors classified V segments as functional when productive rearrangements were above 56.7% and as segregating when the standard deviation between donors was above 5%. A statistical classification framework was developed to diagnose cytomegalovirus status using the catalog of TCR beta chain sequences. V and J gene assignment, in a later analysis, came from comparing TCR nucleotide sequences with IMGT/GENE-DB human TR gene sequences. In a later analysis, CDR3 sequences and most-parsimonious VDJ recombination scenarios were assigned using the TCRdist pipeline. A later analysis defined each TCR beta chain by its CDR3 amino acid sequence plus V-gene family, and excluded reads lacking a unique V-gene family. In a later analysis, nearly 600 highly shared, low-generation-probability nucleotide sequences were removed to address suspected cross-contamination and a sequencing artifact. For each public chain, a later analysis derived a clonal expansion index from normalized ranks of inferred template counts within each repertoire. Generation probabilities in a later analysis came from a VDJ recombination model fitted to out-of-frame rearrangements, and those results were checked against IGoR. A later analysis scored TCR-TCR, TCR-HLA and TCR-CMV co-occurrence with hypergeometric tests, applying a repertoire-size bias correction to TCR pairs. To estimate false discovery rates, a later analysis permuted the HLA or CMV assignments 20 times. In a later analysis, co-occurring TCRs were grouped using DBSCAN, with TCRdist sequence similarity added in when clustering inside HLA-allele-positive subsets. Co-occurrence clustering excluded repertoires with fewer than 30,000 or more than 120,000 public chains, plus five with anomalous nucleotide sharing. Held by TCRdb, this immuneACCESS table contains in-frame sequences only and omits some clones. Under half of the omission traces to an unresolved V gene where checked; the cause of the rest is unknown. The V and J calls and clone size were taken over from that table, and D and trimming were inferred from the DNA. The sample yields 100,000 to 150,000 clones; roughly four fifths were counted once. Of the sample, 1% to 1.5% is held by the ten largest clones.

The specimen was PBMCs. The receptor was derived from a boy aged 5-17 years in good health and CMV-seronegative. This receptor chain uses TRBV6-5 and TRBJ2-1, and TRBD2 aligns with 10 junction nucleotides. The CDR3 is CASSYVRSGRENEQFF. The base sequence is TGTGCCAGCAGTTACGTGCGGAGCGGGAGGGAGAATGAGCAGTTCTTC.